The sequence of this T cell receptor beta chain was determined in a study of CD8 T cells in Susac syndrome. Study-wide context: When their blood was taken, the Susac syndrome patients had either not yet had any therapy, were taking corticosteroids, or were taking intravenous immunoglobulin alone.

As regards this clonotype: No antigen is known for it.

Random hexamers were used to reverse transcribe an amount of roughly 0.45 to 1 ug RNA. TCRdb re-analysed the immunoSEQ multiplex PCR reads in MiXCR, keeping a single row per CDR3 protein. The sample lists 170,000 or so distinct CDR3 sequences, 90% to 95% occurring once. Study findings and constraints: The relatively small number of individuals in the TCR sequencing and HLA analysis was acknowledged by the study.

This CDR3 is 14 amino acids long. J gave up 4 bases and V 2 bases, and 7 bases lay outside the gene matches. Germline V gene data show CDR1 as SQVTM and CDR2 as ANQGSEA. The rearrangement joins TRBV29-1 to TRBJ2-7; 8 nucleotides align to TRBD2. The clonotype was recovered from a human donor with Susac syndrome. Sequencing used CD4+ T cells from PBMCs. The chain's CDR3 is CSVETPGGPYEQYF. The CDR3 DNA follows: TGCAGCGTTGAAACCCCGGGGGGGCCGTACGAGCAGTACTTC.